This is a list of T cell receptor beta chains from one sample in a study of T cell responses to AZD1222 COVID-19 vaccine. Using immunoSEQ multiplex PCR, the repertoire was profiled, and TCRdb retains in-frame clones only, with some absent. The profile shows around 170,000 clones, around 93% of them singletons. This material consisted of peripheral blood, taken on day 0 of AZD1222 vaccination. The receptors were gathered from an adult in good health. CDR3s leave out the opening cysteine and the closing phenylalanine or tryptophan. Fields, in order: J gene, V gene, CDR3 protein.

TRBJ1-1 TRBV6-5 ATGRGRNTEAF
TRBJ2-7 TRBV7-9 ASSIPTSASYEQY
TRBJ1-6 TRBV7-2 ASSSQPTGERSPLH
TRBJ1-1 TRBV28 ASSPLLQGTEAF
TRBJ2-7 TRBV2 ASIFSGGGSYEQY
TRBJ1-1 TRBV5-5 ASSPAGTMNTEAF
TRBJ2-2 TRBV7-9 ASMSAGGTGELF
TRBJ1-2 TRBV29-1 SVRDRGPLNYGYT
TRBJ2-1 TRBV27 ASRPTLAGVNEQF
TRBJ1-1 TRBV28 ASSFGGGTEAF
TRBJ2-5 TRBV6-5 ASSSGETQY
TRBJ1-5 TRBV23-1 ASSHPGGRSNQPQH
TRBJ2-1 TRBV28 ASSLLARYEQF
TRBJ1-1 TRBV7-8 ASSLTHTNTEAF
TRBJ2-7 TRBV30 AWSVSPSYEQY
TRBJ2-5 TRBV7-8 ASSDSGGWETQY
TRBJ2-7 TRBV28 ASSYGTAYEQY
TRBJ2-1 TRBV20-1 SARQQF
TRBJ1-1 TRBV5-5 ASSLRGWDTEAF
TRBJ2-1 TRBV28 ASSPMGRGDNEQF
TRBJ1-5 TRBV28 ASRTGGDQPQH
TRBJ2-7 TRBV6-5 ASRPSGFDEQY